This TCR beta chain was captured by sequencing in a study of blood T cell repertoires in COVID-19. Study as a whole: There were acute and convalescent COVID-19 samples, and they came from the United States, Italy and Spain.

Trimming stripped 3 bases from V and 6 bases from J, with 18 bases between. This CDR3 contains 16 residues. Per germline, CDR1 MNHEY and CDR2 SVGAGI. Generated by immunoSEQ multiplex PCR, the TCRdb table keeps only in-frame clones and is missing some. The sample shows about 18,000 clones, around 90% of them seen only once. The sample consisted of peripheral blood. The rearrangement links TRBV6-5 to TRBJ2-1; D not certain. The receptor comes from a human donor in a cohort sampled during active COVID-19. CDR3 nucleotides: TGTGCCAGCAGTTATCTACGAGATATTGGAGTCAATGAGCAGTTCTTC. Translating it yields CASSYLRDIGVNEQFF.